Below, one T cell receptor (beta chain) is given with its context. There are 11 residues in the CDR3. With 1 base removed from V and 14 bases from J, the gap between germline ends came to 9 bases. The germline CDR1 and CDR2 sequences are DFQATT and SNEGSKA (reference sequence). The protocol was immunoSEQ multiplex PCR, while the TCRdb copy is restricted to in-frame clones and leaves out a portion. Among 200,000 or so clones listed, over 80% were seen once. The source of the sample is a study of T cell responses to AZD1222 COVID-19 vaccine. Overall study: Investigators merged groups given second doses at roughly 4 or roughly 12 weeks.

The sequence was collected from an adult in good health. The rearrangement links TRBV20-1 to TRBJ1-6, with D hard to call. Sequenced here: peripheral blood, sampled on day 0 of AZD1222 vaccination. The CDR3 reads CSARGFPALHF. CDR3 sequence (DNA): TGCAGTGCTAGAGGGTTCCCAGCCCTCCACTTT.